Below are 18 T cell receptor beta chains sequenced from a single sample in a study of PD-1 blockade in classical Hodgkin lymphoma. Repertoires were generated with immunoSEQ multiplex PCR, while TCRdb's copy carries only in-frame clones and drops some. The sample has just over 35,000 clones, almost 70% seen once. All patients relapsed after autologous stem cell transplantation, and brentuximab vedotin exposure varied. Here the sequenced sample was peripheral blood mononuclear cells (PBMCs), taken before the second cycle of nivolumab. The receptors come from a human donor with classical Hodgkin lymphoma.

This chain uses TRBV18 with TRBJ1-2; TRBD1 is a possible D gene (6 bases). CDR1 is KGHSH and CDR2 is LQKENI in the germline V gene. The CDR3 runs 14 residues. The V end was cut by 2 bases, the J end by 2 bases, with 9 bases between. CDR3 residues: CASSPTQGNYGYTF. In DNA form, the CDR3 reads TGTGCCAGCTCACCAACTCAGGGGAACTATGGCTACACCTTC.

This clone occurred a few times. The chain joins TRBV2 to TRBJ2-1, with D tentatively TRBD2 (6 bases). Deletions cut 6 bases from V and 7 bases from J, with 10 bases between. The CDR3 has 12 residues. Germline CDR1 reads SNHLY; CDR2 reads FYNNEI. The CDR3: CASRMSGNEQFF. The CDR3 nucleotides are TGTGCCAGCAGGATGAGCGGGAATGAGCAGTTCTTC.

This clone was picked up a small number of times. This rearrangement joins TRBV10-3 to TRBJ2-5, with TRBD1 matching over 7 bases. Germline loops: CDR1 ENHRY, CDR2 SYGVKD. J gave up 2 bases and V 6 bases, and 6 bases lay outside the gene matches. This CDR3 is 14 amino acids long. The CDR3 sequence: CAIRPSTGQETQYF. The CDR3 nucleotides are TGTGCCATCAGGCCCTCGACAGGGCAAGAGACCCAGTACTTC.

The genes are TRBV6-5 and TRBJ1-5, with D unclear. V lost 5 bases and J lost 5, with 13 bases in between. Germline CDR1 is MNHEY and CDR2 is SVGAGI. This CDR3 comprises 14 residues. CDR3 in amino acids: CASSELGDYQPQHF. The CDR3 coding sequence is TGTGCCAGCAGTGAATTGGGAGACTATCAGCCCCAGCATTTT.

This chain joins TRBV28 and TRBJ1-2; a possible D gene is TRBD1 (6 bases). Germline CDR1 and CDR2: MDHEN and SYDVKM. This CDR3 comprises 13 residues. Trimming left V 5 bases short and J 2 bases short, with 9 bases between. The CDR3: CASSLGGNYGYTF. The CDR3 region has the DNA TGTGCCAGCAGTCTAGGGGGGAACTATGGCTACACCTTC.

By sample share, this clone is medium-sized. J is TRBJ1-1 and V is TRBV6-6; D is unclear. Trimming cost V 5 bases and J 7 bases, with 8 bases left between them. The CDR3 consists of 11 residues. In germline, CDR1 is MNHNY, CDR2 SVGAGI (reference sequence). The CDR3 is CASSTNYEAFF. The CDR3 bases are TGTGCCAGCAGTACCAACTATGAAGCTTTCTTT.

This clone has only a few counts. The genes are TRBV19 and TRBJ2-7; 9 nucleotides line up with TRBD1. The V segment lost 3 bases and the J segment 2 bases; nucleotides outside the gene matches: 2. The germline gives CDR1 LNHDA, CDR2 SQIVND (reference sequence). The CDR3 is made up of 14 amino acids. CDR3 region: CASSIGTGTYEQYF. The CDR3 region has the DNA TGTGCCAGTAGTATCGGGACAGGGACCTACGAGCAGTACTTC.

Written as DNA, the CDR3 is TGTGCCAGCAGCTTAGCTAGGAACACTGAAGCTTTCTTT. This sequence encodes CASSLARNTEAFF. The gene calls are TRBV11-1 and TRBJ1-1; unclear D gene. The CDR3 is made up of 13 amino acids. V shed 0 bases and J shed 1 base, with 3 bases lying between them. Germline V lookup: CDR1 SGHAT, CDR2 FQDESV (reference sequence).

The gene calls are TRBV5-4 and TRBJ2-3; 8 bases map to TRBD2. The CDR3 loop spans 17 amino acids. The V gene's germline CDR1 is SGHNT and CDR2 YYREEE (reference sequence). After removal of 0 bases from V and 3 bases from J, the junction contained 9 bases not matched to a gene. The CDR3 bases are TGTGCCAGCAGCTTGGGCTCTGGCGGGGGGAGGACAGATACGCAGTATTTT. Translating it yields CASSLGSGGGRTDTQYF.

This clone was picked up a small number of times. V is TRBV10-3 and J is TRBJ2-2; 8 nucleotides match TRBD1. This CDR3 is 16 amino acids long. The J segment lost 6 bases and the V segment lost 3 bases, leaving 9 bases of the junction unmatched. Germline-derived CDR1 and CDR2 are ENHRY and SYGVKD. The CDR3 sequence: CAISDRAGGAAGELFF. The CDR3 DNA sequence: TGTGCCATCAGTGACCGAGCAGGGGGCGCCGCCGGGGAGCTGTTTTTT.

This clone was observed once. V gene TRBV2 combines with J gene TRBJ1-2; 7 nucleotides match TRBD1. Germline trimming cut 2 bases from V and 7 bases from J; bases unmatched to any gene: 10. Germline V gene lookup returns CDR1 SNHLY and CDR2 FYNNEI. CDR3 size: 15 residues. The CDR3 coding sequence is TGTGCCAGCAGTGAAAGGAGGGGGCGCGAGTCTGGCTACACCTTC. Translated, it gives CASSERRGRESGYTF.

The rearrangement uses TRBV10-3 and TRBJ2-5; perhaps D is TRBD1 or TRBD2 (5 bases each). The CDR3 has 15 amino acids. V was cut by 6 bases and J by 5 bases, with 19 bases left in between. CDR1 is ENHRY and CDR2 is SYGVKD in the germline V gene. CDR3 loop: CAISATDGTGETQYF. CDR3 in DNA: TGTGCCATCAGCGCCACCGACGGGACCGGGGAGACCCAGTACTTC.

The genes are TRBV11-2 and TRBJ1-4; the match to TRBD1 covers 9 bases. Trimming at V came to 4 bases and at J to 10 bases, leaving 7 bases not matched to a gene. The CDR3 consists of 14 residues. Per the germline V gene, CDR1 is SGHAT and CDR2 is FQNNGV. CDR3 protein: CASSSTGGVGKLFF. The CDR3 coding sequence is TGTGCCAGCAGCTCCACAGGGGGCGTTGGAAAACTGTTTTTT.

The chain combines TRBV11-3 with TRBJ2-7, with a weak D call TRBD1 (6 bases). The CDR3 totals 12 residues. V was cut by 6 bases and J by 2 bases, with 8 bases left in between. Germline CDR1 SGHNT, CDR2 YENEEA. CDR3 residues: CASRDRTYEQYF. The CDR3 DNA is TGTGCCAGCAGGGACAGAACCTACGAGCAGTACTTC. Using reference TRBV11-3 and TRBJ2-7 for the parts outside the CDR3, the full variable domain is EAGVVQSPRYKIIEKKQPVAFWCNPISGHNTLYWYLQNLGQGPELLIRYENEEAVDDSQLPKDRFSAERLKGVDSTLKIQPAELGDSAVYLCASRDRTYEQYFGPGTRLTVT.

This clone was seen only a few times. The chain employs TRBV18 and TRBJ2-2; maybe TRBD1 (5 bases). CDR1 is KGHSH and CDR2 is LQKENI in the germline V gene. With 3 bases removed from V and 1 base from J, the gap between germline ends came to 6 bases. This CDR3 is built from 14 residues. The CDR3: CASSPGQNTGELFF. In DNA form, the CDR3 reads TGTGCCAGCTCACCCGGACAGAACACCGGGGAGCTGTTTTTT.

The genes are TRBV11-2 and TRBJ2-1; D gene unclear. The CDR3 is 13 amino acids. The ends were cut back, 5 bases at V and 14 bases at J, with 19 bases in the middle. Per the germline V gene, CDR1 is SGHAT and CDR2 is FQNNGV. The CDR3 DNA follows: TGTGCCAGCAGCCCCCTTGGGTCCCCCGGCAAGTTCTTC. Protein sequence: CASSPLGSPGKFF.

This clone was seen only once. Compared with germline, one end of the junction differs, possibly owing to a read error. Other DNA sequences of this sample code for an identical CDR3. The chain joins TRBV11-2 to TRBJ1-1, with D unclear. Germline CDR1 SGHAT, CDR2 FQNNGV. The CDR3 sequence is 14 residues long. The chain's CDR3 is CASSLASANTEAFF. CDR3 nucleotides: TGTGCCAGCAGCTTAGCATCGGCGAACACTGAGGCTTTCTTT.

The chain combines TRBV10-3 with TRBJ1-2, with unresolved D. This CDR3 has 12 amino acids. V was shortened by 2 bases and J by 5 bases, with 6 bases between the two germline ends. CDR1 is ENHRY and CDR2 is SYGVKD in the germline V gene. In DNA form, the CDR3 reads TGTGCCATCAGTGAGGGAGGGTATGGCTACACCTTC. It yields the protein CAISEGGYGYTF.